This note documents a single T cell receptor beta chain sequence. Its antigen is undetermined. It is likely a read error, because the conserved phenylalanine at the end of the CDR3 is missing. The V and J ends lost 3 bases and 4 bases, in that order; junction bases with no gene match: 10. Germline lookup yields CDR1 SGHTA and CDR2 FQGNSA. The CDR3 runs to 17 residues. TCRdb independently ran MiXCR on the reads; one entry per CDR3 protein. The table shows 450,000 to 550,000 distinct CDR3 sequences, with about 17% occurring only once. This entry comes from a study of T cell repertoires in cytomegalovirus infection. Findings and caveats of the study: The study found HLA-C-restricted CMV-specific TCR beta clonotypes dominating the ex vivo response.

This receptor was identified in a human donor in good health (CMV status not recorded). Some clones in this sample may be carry-over from other donors' samples. The sequencing sample was made of CD8+ T cells from PBMCs. The chain couples TRBV7-2 to TRBJ2-1; 9 bases align to TRBD2. DNA of the CDR3: TGTGCCAGCAGCTTTGGGATAGCGGGGGTGCGATACAATGAGCAGTTCTTA. It specifies CASSFGIAGVRYNEQFL.